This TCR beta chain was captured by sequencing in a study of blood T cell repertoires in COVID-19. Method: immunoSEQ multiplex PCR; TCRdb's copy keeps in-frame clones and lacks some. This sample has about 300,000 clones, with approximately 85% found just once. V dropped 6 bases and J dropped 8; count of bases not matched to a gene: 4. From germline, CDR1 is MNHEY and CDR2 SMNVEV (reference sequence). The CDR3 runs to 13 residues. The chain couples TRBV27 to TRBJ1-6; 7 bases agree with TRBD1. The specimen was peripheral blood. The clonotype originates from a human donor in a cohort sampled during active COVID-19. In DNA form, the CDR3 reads TGTGCCAGCAGACGGGACAGTTATTCACCCCTCCACTTT. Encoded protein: CASRRDSYSPLHF.